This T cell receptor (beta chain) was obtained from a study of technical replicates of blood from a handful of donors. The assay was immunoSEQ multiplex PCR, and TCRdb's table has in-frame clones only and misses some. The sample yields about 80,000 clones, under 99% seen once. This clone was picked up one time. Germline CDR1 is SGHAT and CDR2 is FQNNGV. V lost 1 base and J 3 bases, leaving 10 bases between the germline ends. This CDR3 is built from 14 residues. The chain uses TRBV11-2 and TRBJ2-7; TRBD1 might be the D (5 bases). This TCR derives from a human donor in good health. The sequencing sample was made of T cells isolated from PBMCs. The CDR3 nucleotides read TGTGCCAGCAGCTTAGCTACAGGCTACTACGAGCAGTACTTC. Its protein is CASSLATGYYEQYF.